The 2 T cell receptor beta chains given below trace back to one sample, sequenced in a study of brain T cells in children with intractable seizures. Only in-frame clones appear in the TCRdb table, and some are missing; sequencing was by immunoSEQ multiplex PCR. The sample records about 340,000 clones, over 90% being singletons. The time point is: blood from clinic visit 5 months post-surgery; TSC patient then seizure free. The sequenced sample was peripheral blood, obtained roughly 5 months after surgery. These receptors were taken from a boy under two years old with tuberous sclerosis and intractable seizures.

The chain is built from TRBV6-5 and TRBJ1-2, with D possibly matching TRBD1 (6 bases). CDR3 length: 11 amino acids. V was cut by 6 bases and J by 7 bases, with 9 bases left in between. Germline V CDR1 and CDR2: MNHEY, SVGAGI. CDR3 in DNA: TGTGCCAGCAGACAGGGTTTTGGCTACACCTTC. It translates to CASRQGFGYTF.

The chain has TRBV6-2 or TRBV6-3 and TRBJ1-2; D gene uncertain. Looked up from germline, CDR1 is MNHEY and CDR2 is SVGEGT. With 3 bases removed from V and 5 bases from J, the gap between germline ends came to 7 bases. This CDR3 has 12 residues. CDR3 region: CASSYGGYGYTF. CDR3 DNA sequence: TGTGCCAGCAGTTATGGAGGGTATGGCTACACCTTC.